This TCR beta chain was identified in a study of T cell clonotyping in hematopoietic cell transplantation. Across the whole study: Recipients' pretransplant samples followed cytoreduction.

Of note for this clone: The antigen is not known.

Time point reported: recipient sample about 28 days before transplant, after cytoreduction. Recipient blood drawn about 28 days pretransplant and days 30, 100, 180 after. Assay used: immunoSEQ multiplex PCR; TCRdb lists only in-frame clones, some missing. The table records around 25,000 clones, around 70% of them present only once. Trimming at V came to 0 bases and at J to 5 bases, leaving 9 bases not matched to a gene. Per the germline V gene, CDR1 is MDHEN and CDR2 is SYDVKM. CDR3 length: 16 residues. Study findings and constraints: Broader posttransplant TCR repertoire diversity was predicted by graft donor and pretransplant recipient Inverse Simpson Index values. Few recipient clonotypes overlapped donors; over 95% were de novo at given depth.

This sequence was found in a man aged 50 to 60 with myelodysplastic syndrome. Some clones in this sample may be carry-over from other donors' samples. Sequencing used peripheral blood mononuclear cells, obtained before stem cell transplant. The V and J genes are TRBV28 and TRBJ1-1; 7 bases are a match to TRBD1. CDR3 nucleotides: TGTGCCAGCAGTTTATGGAGACAGGGTAAAGGGACTGAAGCTTTCTTT. It yields the protein CASSLWRQGKGTEAFF.